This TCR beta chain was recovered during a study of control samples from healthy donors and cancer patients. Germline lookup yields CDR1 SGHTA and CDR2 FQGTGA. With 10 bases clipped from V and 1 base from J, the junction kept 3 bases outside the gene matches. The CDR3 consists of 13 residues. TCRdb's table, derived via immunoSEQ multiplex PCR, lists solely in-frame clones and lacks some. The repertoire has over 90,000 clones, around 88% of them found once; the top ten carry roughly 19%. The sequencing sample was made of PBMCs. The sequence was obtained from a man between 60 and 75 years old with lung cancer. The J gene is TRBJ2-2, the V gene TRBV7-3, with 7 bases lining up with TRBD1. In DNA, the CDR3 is TGTGCCACCCGGACAGGGAACACCGGGGAGCTGTTTTTT. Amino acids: CATRTGNTGELFF.